The 9 T cell receptor beta chains below were found in one sample sequenced in a study of T cells in tumors after PD-1 blockade. Sequencing used immunoSEQ multiplex PCR; TCRdb keeps in-frame clones, though not all of them. The sample shows 15,000 or so clones, 82% of them seen only once. Sequenced here: PBMCs, sampled after anti-PD-1 treatment. The origin of the receptors is a human donor with basal cell carcinoma.

Remarks on this clone: Mismatch with germline at one junction end may stem from a read error. This rearrangement joins TRBV28 to TRBJ2-2, with TRBD2 identical over 10 bases. Germline CDR1 and CDR2: MDHEN and SYDVKM. The CDR3 runs 15 residues. CDR3 amino acids: CASRRLAGKHRGAVF. CDR3 nucleotides: TGTGCCAGCAGGCGACTAGCGGGCAAACACCGGGGAGCTGTTTTT.

This clone appeared a few times. The chain has TRBV7-9 and TRBJ2-5; the D is unclear. Germline CDR1 and CDR2: SEHNR and FQNEAQ (reference sequence). The CDR3 runs to 19 residues. Trimming pared 4 bases from V and 5 bases from J, leaving 29 bases between. The CDR3 DNA follows: TGTGCCAGCAGCTACAACTCGGGTCCAACCCCCACCCCGGGCGAGACCCAGTACTTC. Its protein is CASSYNSGPTPTPGETQYF.

The chain links TRBV4-2 to TRBJ2-1; 7 bases align to TRBD2. The V segment lost 1 base and the J segment 0 bases; nucleotides outside the gene matches: 6. This CDR3 contains 17 residues. Per germline, CDR1 LGHNA and CDR2 YNFKEQ. CDR3 DNA: TGTGCCAGCAGCCAAGCCCGGGGGGAGGACTCCTACAATGAGCAGTTCTTC. This codes for CASSQARGEDSYNEQFF.

The rearrangement uses TRBV27 and TRBJ2-1, with D perhaps matching TRBD1 (6 bases). Germline-derived CDR1 and CDR2 are MNHEY and SMNVEV (reference sequence). The V end was cut by 0 bases, the J end by 3 bases, with 9 bases between. The CDR3 consists of 15 residues. The chain's CDR3 is CASSLSRQVYNEQFF. CDR3 sequence (DNA): TGTGCCAGCAGTTTATCGAGACAGGTCTACAATGAGCAGTTCTTC.

The J gene is TRBJ1-2, the V gene TRBV5-1; 8 bases line up with TRBD1. The germline gives CDR1 SGHRS, CDR2 YFSETQ. This CDR3 is built from 13 residues. With V trimmed by 3 bases and J by 6 bases, 4 bases remained unmatched. Here the CDR3 DNA reads TGCGCCAGCAGCTGGACAGGGATGGATGGCTACACCTTC. The encoded protein is CASSWTGMDGYTF.

This clone has only one observation. CDR3 sequence reads: CASSLRTGGYGYTF. CDR3 coding DNA: TGTGCCAGCAGTCTCCGGACAGGGGGATATGGCTACACCTTC. The chain links TRBV6-2 or TRBV6-3 to TRBJ1-2, with 10 bases lining up with TRBD1. The trim removed 5 bases at V and 5 bases at J, leaving 5 bases unmatched. The length of the CDR3 is 14 residues. Germline V gene sequence: CDR1 MNHEY, CDR2 SVGEGT.

CDR3 loop: CASSLTSSGVADEKLFF. CDR3 DNA: TGTGCCAGCTCCCTTACCAGCTCCGGAGTCGCGGATGAAAAACTGTTTTTT. The V and J genes are TRBV18 and TRBJ1-4; no reliable D call. CDR1 is KGHSH, CDR2 LQKENI, per germline. The V end lost 6 bases, the J end lost 6 bases, and 23 bases lay between the germline ends. The CDR3 loop spans 17 amino acids. Using reference TRBV18 and TRBJ1-4 for the parts outside the CDR3, the full variable domain is NAGVMQNPRHLVRRRGQEARLRCSPMKGHSHVYWYRQLPEEGLKFMVYLQKENIIDESGMPKERFSAEFPKEGPSILRIQQVVRGDSAAYFCASSLTSSGVADEKLFFGSGTQLSVL.

V usage is TRBV5-6 and J usage is TRBJ1-2; 9 nucleotides align to TRBD1. Losses at the gene ends were 5 bases for V and 5 bases for J; bases not matched to a gene: 4. Germline V gene data show CDR1 as SGHDT and CDR2 as YYEEEE. CDR3 length: 13 residues. This chain's CDR3 is CASSLDRGYGYTF. Here the CDR3 DNA reads TGTGCCAGCAGTTTAGACAGGGGGTATGGCTACACCTTC.

The rearrangement uses TRBV6-1 and TRBJ2-5, with D hard to call. Germline-derived CDR1 and CDR2 are MNHNS and SASEGT. The germline V and J ends were trimmed by 3 bases and 5 bases, with 7 bases remaining between them. The CDR3 is made up of 12 amino acids. Written as DNA, the CDR3 is TGTGCCAGCAGTGACGAAGGGGAGACCCAGTACTTC. This codes for CASSDEGETQYF.